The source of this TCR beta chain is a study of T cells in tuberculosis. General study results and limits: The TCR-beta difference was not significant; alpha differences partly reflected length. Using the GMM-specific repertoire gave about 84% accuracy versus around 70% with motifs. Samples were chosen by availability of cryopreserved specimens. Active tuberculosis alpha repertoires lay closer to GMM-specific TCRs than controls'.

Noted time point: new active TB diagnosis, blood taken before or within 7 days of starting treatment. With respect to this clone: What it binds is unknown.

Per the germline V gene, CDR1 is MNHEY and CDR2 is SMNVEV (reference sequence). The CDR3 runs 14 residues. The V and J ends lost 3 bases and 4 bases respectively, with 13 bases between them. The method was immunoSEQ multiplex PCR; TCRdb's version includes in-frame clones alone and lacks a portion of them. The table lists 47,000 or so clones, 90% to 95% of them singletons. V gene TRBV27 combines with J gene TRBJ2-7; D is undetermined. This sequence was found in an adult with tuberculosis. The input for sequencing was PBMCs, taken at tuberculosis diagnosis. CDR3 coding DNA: TGTGCCAGCAGTTTCGCGATCGGAGATTACGAGCAGTACTTC. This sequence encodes CASSFAIGDYEQYF.